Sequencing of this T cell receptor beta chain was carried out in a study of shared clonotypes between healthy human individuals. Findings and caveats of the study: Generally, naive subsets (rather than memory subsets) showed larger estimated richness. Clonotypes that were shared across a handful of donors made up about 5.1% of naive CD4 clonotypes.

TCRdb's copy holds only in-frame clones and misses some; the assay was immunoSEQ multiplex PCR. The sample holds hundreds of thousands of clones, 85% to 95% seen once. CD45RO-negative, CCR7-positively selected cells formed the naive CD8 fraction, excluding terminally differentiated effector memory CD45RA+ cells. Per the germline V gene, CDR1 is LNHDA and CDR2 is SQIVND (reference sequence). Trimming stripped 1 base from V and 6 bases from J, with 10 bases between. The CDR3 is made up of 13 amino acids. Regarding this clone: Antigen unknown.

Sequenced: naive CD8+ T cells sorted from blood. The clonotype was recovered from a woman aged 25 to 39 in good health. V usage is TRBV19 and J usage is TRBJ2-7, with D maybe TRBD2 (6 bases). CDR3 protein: CASSIGLAIEQYF. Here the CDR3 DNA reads TGTGCCAGTAGTATAGGTCTAGCGATCGAGCAGTACTTC.